Here is one T cell receptor (beta chain) with its context. Its antigen is not known. The data derive from a study of chemoradiotherapy in HPV16-positive cancers. Study outcomes and limitations: In HPV16-positive patients, HPV-responsive T-cell expansion tracked better recurrence-free survival. Candidate HPV-specific clones and E7-related TCR motifs grew in tumor during treatment.

Clones were read by immunoSEQ multiplex PCR, and TCRdb kept only the in-frame ones, dropping some. Of about 30,000 clones in the sample, around 93% were seen once. Samples were taken several times over chemoradiotherapy. The source was blood, collected from a patient who underwent chemoradiotherapy. This receptor was taken from a human donor with HPV-associated anogenital cancer.

CDR3 nucleotides: TGTGCCAGTAGTAGGGGGACAGGGGGCGAAGAGACCCAGTACTTC. Protein product: CASSRGTGGEETQYF. This chain joins TRBV19 and TRBJ2-5; 12 nucleotides match TRBD1. The CDR3 is 15 amino acids. Germline assignment: CDR1 LNHDA and CDR2 SQIVND (reference sequence). The V gene end was trimmed by 4 bases and the J gene end by 3 bases; junction bases not matched to a gene: 3. Complete variable domain (other parts from reference TRBV19 and TRBJ2-5): DGGITQSPKYLFRKEGQNVTLSCEQNLNHDAMYWYRQDPGQGLRLIYYSQIVNDFQKGDIAEGYSVSREKKESFPLTVTSAQKNPTAFYLCASSRGTGGEETQYFGPGTRLLVL.